A single sample is the source of the 4 T cell receptor beta chains below, sequenced in a study of T cell clonotyping in hematopoietic cell transplantation. Only in-frame clones appear in the TCRdb table, and some are missing; sequencing was by immunoSEQ multiplex PCR. The data show approximately 80,000 clones, around 96% seen once. The time point here: recipient sample about 28 days before transplant, after cytoreduction. Material: peripheral blood mononuclear cells, obtained before stem cell transplant. Source of these receptors: a woman aged 50 to 65 with acute myeloid leukemia. Some clones in this sample may be carry-over from other donors' samples.

This rearrangement joins TRBV19 to TRBJ1-2; maybe TRBD1 (6 bases). Germline CDR1 reads LNHDA; CDR2 reads SQIVND (reference sequence). The CDR3 is made up of 12 amino acids. V lost 3 bases, J lost 6 bases, and 8 bases lay in between. The CDR3 loop reads CASSIRGNGYTF. In DNA form, the CDR3 reads TGTGCCAGTAGTATCAGGGGAAATGGCTACACCTTC.

The V and J genes are TRBV28 and TRBJ2-2, with a tentative D call TRBD1 (6 bases). This CDR3 comprises 15 residues. The V gene's germline CDR1 is MDHEN and CDR2 SYDVKM. Trimming removed 0 bases at V and 1 base at J, with 6 bases between. CDR3: CASSLWDRNTGELFF. The CDR3 DNA is TGTGCCAGCAGTTTATGGGACAGGAACACCGGGGAGCTGTTTTTT.

This chain links TRBV30 with TRBJ2-7; D might be TRBD1 (5 bases). Trimming stripped 0 bases from V and 3 bases from J, with 12 bases between. The germline gives CDR1 GTSNPN, CDR2 SVGIG (reference sequence). The CDR3 contains 14 residues. CDR3 protein: CAWSVRGSLYEQYF. CDR3 DNA sequence: TGTGCCTGGAGTGTAAGGGGCAGCCTCTACGAGCAGTACTTC.

This clone was recorded only once. The chain is built from TRBV30 and TRBJ1-5, with 7 positions matching TRBD1. The CDR3 contains 14 residues. CDR1 is GTSNPN and CDR2 is SVGIG in the germline V gene (reference sequence). J was trimmed by 4 bases and V by 1 base; bases with no gene match: 4. CDR3 region: CAWSDGQVNQPQHF. The CDR3 DNA follows: TGTGCCTGGAGTGACGGACAGGTAAATCAGCCCCAGCATTTT.